Presented here are 26 T cell receptor beta chains from one specimen sequenced in a study of OX40 agonist ivuxolimab in advanced cancers. Assay used: immunoSEQ multiplex PCR; TCRdb lists only in-frame clones, some missing. The profile shows about 82,000 clones, approximately 90% of them singletons. The starting material was CD4+ or CD8+ T cells sorted from blood, obtained in a trial of the OX40 agonist ivuxolimab. These receptors all stem from an adult with an advanced solid tumor such as melanoma, head and neck, liver or kidney cancer.

The rearrangement uses TRBV7-6 and TRBJ1-1; D ambiguous. CDR3 length equals 15 residues. The germline gives CDR1 SGHVS, CDR2 FNYEAQ. V lost 2 bases, J lost 1 base, and 11 bases lay in between. The CDR3: CASSLSNVRNTEAFF. CDR3 DNA sequence: TGTGCCAGCAGCTTATCTAATGTGCGGAACACTGAAGCTTTCTTT.

The chain is built from TRBV27 and TRBJ2-3; D is unresolved. CDR1 and CDR2 from the germline V gene are MNHEY and SMNVEV (reference sequence). V was pared by 5 bases and J by 3 bases, with 15 bases between. The CDR3 is made up of 15 amino acids. This CDR3 reads CASSPGLPWTDTQYF. CDR3 DNA: TGTGCCAGCAGTCCGGGCCTCCCATGGACAGATACGCAGTATTTT.

The rearrangement joins TRBV18 to TRBJ2-2; 7 nucleotides line up with TRBD2. Per germline, CDR1 KGHSH and CDR2 LQKENI. CDR3 length equals 16 residues. J lost 3 bases, V lost 2 bases, and 6 bases had no gene match. In DNA form, the CDR3 reads TGTGCCAGCTCACCATACCGGGACTACCACACCGGGGAGCTGTTTTTT. Translated: CASSPYRDYHTGELFF. Combining the CDR3 with reference TRBV18 and TRBJ2-2 gives the whole variable domain NAGVMQNPRHLVRRRGQEARLRCSPMKGHSHVYWYRQLPEEGLKFMVYLQKENIIDESGMPKERFSAEFPKEGPSILRIQQVVRGDSAAYFCASSPYRDYHTGELFFGEGSRLTVL.

A single count supports this clone. This chain links TRBV19 with TRBJ2-5, with TRBD1 matching 12 bases. V gave up 6 bases and J gave up 5 bases; unmatched junction bases: 7. Germline V lookup: CDR1 LNHDA, CDR2 SQIVND (reference sequence). The CDR3 has 15 amino acids. The CDR3 coding sequence is TGTGCCAGTAGCCTCGGGACAGGGGGCGGGGAGACCCAGTACTTC. Translating it yields CASSLGTGGGETQYF. The full variable domain, with the rest looked up from reference TRBV19 and TRBJ2-5, is DGGITQSPKYLFRKEGQNVTLSCEQNLNHDAMYWYRQDPGQGLRLIYYSQIVNDFQKGDIAEGYSVSREKKESFPLTVTSAQKNPTAFYLCASSLGTGGGETQYFGPGTRLLVL.

V is TRBV11-1 and J is TRBJ2-5; D perhaps matches TRBD1 (6 bases). Germline-derived CDR1 and CDR2 are SGHAT and FQDESV (reference sequence). The CDR3 length is 14 residues. The V end lost 2 bases, the J end lost 0 bases, and 7 bases lay between the germline ends. The CDR3: CASSLWTDQETQYF. As DNA, the CDR3 is TGTGCCAGCAGCTTATGGACAGACCAAGAGACCCAGTACTTC.

The genes are TRBV7-9 and TRBJ2-6; 7 bases are a match to TRBD1. CDR1 SEHNR and CDR2 FQNEAQ come from the germline V gene (reference sequence). The junction had 3 bases not matched to a gene; V was cut back by 1 base and J by 0 bases. CDR3 length equals 17 residues. The CDR3 protein is CASSLDRGSSGANVLTF. In DNA, the CDR3 is TGTGCCAGCAGCTTAGACAGGGGAAGCTCTGGGGCCAACGTCCTGACTTTC. Full variable domain (missing parts from reference TRBV7-9 and TRBJ2-6): DTGVSQNPRHKITKRGQNVTFRCDPISEHNRLYWYRQTLGQGPEFLTYFQNEAQLEKSRLLSDRFSAERPKGSFSTLEIQRTEQGDSAMYLCASSLDRGSSGANVLTFGAGSRLTVL.

The V gene is TRBV7-9, the J gene TRBJ1-1; D remains unclear. Germline lookup yields CDR1 SEHNR and CDR2 FQNEAQ (reference sequence). This CDR3 is 12 amino acids long. Between the trimmed V and J ends, which lost 5 bases and 10 bases, there was a span of 14 bases. The CDR3 region has the DNA TGTGCCAGCAGCCCACACGAATCCACAGCTTTCTTT. It specifies CASSPHESTAFF.

V usage is TRBV7-2 and J usage is TRBJ1-4, with 11 bases matching TRBD1. Germline CDR1 SGHTA, CDR2 FQGNSA. CDR3 length: 14 residues. Germline trimming cut 5 bases from V and 7 bases from J; bases unmatched to any gene: 3. The CDR3 DNA reads TGTGCCAGCAGCCTCGGGACAGGGGGTGAAAAACTGTTTTTT. It yields the protein CASSLGTGGEKLFF. Full variable domain (missing parts from reference TRBV7-2 and TRBJ1-4): GAGVSQSPSNKVTEKGKDVELRCDPISGHTALYWYRQSLGQGLEFLIYFQGNSAPDKSGLPSDRFSAERTGGSVSTLTIQRTQQEDSAVYLCASSLGTGGEKLFFGSGTQLSVL.

The CDR3 DNA follows: TGTGCCAGCAGTTTATCCCCAGGGCGAGAGCAGTACTTC. The encoded protein is CASSLSPGREQYF. The V call is TRBV27, the J call TRBJ2-7; D perhaps matches TRBD1 (5 bases). The V and J ends lost 0 bases and 7 bases respectively, with 10 bases between them. The CDR3 length is 13 residues. CDR1 MNHEY and CDR2 SMNVEV come from the germline V gene (reference sequence).

This clone was observed a single time. V gene TRBV28 combines with J gene TRBJ2-7, with 9 bases lining up with TRBD2. V was pared by 6 bases and J by 3 bases, with 9 bases of the junction left unmatched. Germline V lookup: CDR1 MDHEN, CDR2 SYDVKM. The CDR3 sequence is 15 residues long. CDR3 in amino acids: CASSTGGGGDYEQYF. CDR3 in DNA: TGTGCCAGCAGCACTGGGGGCGGGGGGGACTACGAGCAGTACTTC.

A word on this clone: Other DNA sequences in this specimen translate into the identical CDR3. J is TRBJ2-7 and V is TRBV27, with a weak D call TRBD2 (5 bases). V was cut by 3 bases and J by 1 base, with 10 bases left in between. This CDR3 comprises 14 residues. Germline assignment: CDR1 MNHEY and CDR2 SMNVEV (reference sequence). Here the CDR3 DNA reads TGTGCCAGCAGTTTCGGACGGAGGTCCTACGAGCAGTACTTC. Translating it yields CASSFGRRSYEQYF.

In regard to this clone: Mismatch with germline at one junction end may stem from a read error. This rearrangement joins TRBV19 to TRBJ1-1; D possibly corresponds to TRBD1 (5 bases). The CDR3 runs 13 residues. The germline CDR1 and CDR2 sequences are LNHDA and SQIVND (reference sequence). CDR3 protein: CASGIGGNAEAFF. The CDR3 nucleotides are TGTGCCAGTGGTATCGGGGGAAACGCTGAAGCTTTCTTT.

The CDR3 sequence is CASSLSWTQNTGELFF. Here the CDR3 DNA reads TGTGCCAGCAGCCTTTCCTGGACTCAGAACACCGGGGAGCTGTTTTTT. This chain uses TRBV7-6 with TRBJ2-2; D possibly corresponds to TRBD2 (5 bases). Germline loops: CDR1 SGHVS, CDR2 FNYEAQ. This CDR3 is 16 amino acids long. V gave up 5 bases and J gave up 1 base, with 14 bases separating them.

CDR3 loop: CASTAWVGTEAFF. Written as DNA, the CDR3 is TGTGCCAGCACCGCTTGGGTAGGGACTGAAGCTTTCTTT. V is TRBV6-5 and J is TRBJ1-1, with no clear D. Trimming took off 7 bases at V and 5 bases at J, with 14 bases between the two ends. The CDR3 loop spans 13 amino acids. In germline, CDR1 is MNHEY, CDR2 SVGAGI.

The CDR3 protein is CAISDLAGPNEKLFF. CDR3 nucleotide sequence: TGTGCCATCAGTGATTTGGCGGGCCCTAATGAAAAACTGTTTTTT. The chain couples TRBV10-3 to TRBJ1-4, with D unclear. This CDR3 comprises 15 residues. V lost 3 bases, J lost 3 bases, and 11 bases lay in between. Germline CDR1 and CDR2: ENHRY and SYGVKD.

The chain uses TRBV6-1 and TRBJ2-6; D perhaps matches TRBD1 (5 bases). CDR1 is MNHNS and CDR2 is SASEGT in the germline V gene. The CDR3 sequence is 16 residues long. V lost 1 base and J 0 bases, leaving 7 bases between the germline ends. The CDR3 bases are TGTGCCAGCAGTGAAGAAACAGGCTCTGGGGCCAACGTCCTGACTTTC. This codes for CASSEETGSGANVLTF.

The genes are TRBV6-1 and TRBJ2-1; D not certain. Germline lookup yields CDR1 MNHNS and CDR2 SASEGT. V lost 4 bases and J 4 bases, leaving 8 bases between the germline ends. This CDR3 spans 13 amino acids. CDR3 DNA sequence: TGTGCCAGCAGTGCTGGCACTTACAATGAGCAGTTCTTC. Protein sequence: CASSAGTYNEQFF.

This rearrangement joins TRBV6-5 to TRBJ2-2; D is ambiguous. The CDR3 spans 12 residues. With 8 bases removed from V and 5 bases from J, the gap between germline ends came to 9 bases. Looked up from germline, CDR1 is MNHEY and CDR2 is SVGAGI. This chain's CDR3 is CASRIQTGELFF. Written as DNA, the CDR3 is TGTGCCAGCCGTATTCAAACCGGGGAGCTGTTTTTT.

The rearrangement links TRBV29-1 to TRBJ2-7; D may be TRBD1 (5 bases). V lost 4 bases and J lost 7, with 11 bases in between. This CDR3 comprises 11 residues. Germline loops: CDR1 SQVTM, CDR2 ANQGSEA. This CDR3 is CSVVQGGEQYF. CDR3 nucleotide sequence: TGCAGCGTTGTCCAGGGCGGAGAGCAGTACTTC.

This clone was seen more than once but under ten times. The rearrangement joins TRBV6-4 to TRBJ2-6; the D is unclear. CDR1 and CDR2 (germline): MRHNA, SNTAGT. The CDR3 contains 19 residues. With 3 bases removed from V and 0 bases from J, the gap between germline ends came to 18 bases. CDR3 nucleotides: TGTGCCAGCAGTGAATCCCCGGATTATTCGTCCTCTGGGGCCAACGTCCTGACTTTC. Amino acids: CASSESPDYSSSGANVLTF.

The gene calls are TRBV28 and TRBJ2-7; no clear D gene. From germline, CDR1 is MDHEN and CDR2 SYDVKM. There are 11 residues in the CDR3. The V and J ends lost 10 bases and 3 bases respectively, with 10 bases between them. This chain's CDR3 is CATTLYYEQYF. CDR3 DNA: TGTGCCACCACACTTTACTACGAGCAGTACTTC.

The V and J genes are TRBV6-5 and TRBJ2-7, with TRBD2 matching 8 bases. CDR3 length equals 14 residues. CDR1 and CDR2 (germline): MNHEY, SVGAGI. The trim removed 8 bases at V and 2 bases at J, leaving 8 bases unmatched. This CDR3 reads CASFSSGKPYEQYF. CDR3 DNA: TGTGCCAGCTTTAGTAGCGGGAAGCCCTACGAGCAGTACTTC.

This chain joins TRBV7-2 and TRBJ2-1; 7 nucleotides line up with TRBD1. The germline V gene has CDR1 SGHTA and CDR2 FQGNSA. There are 15 residues in the CDR3. Trimming at V came to 5 bases and at J to 4 bases, leaving 8 bases not matched to a gene. DNA for the CDR3: TGTGCCAGCAGCCTACAGGGGCTAACATACAATGAGCAGTTCTTC. Translation: CASSLQGLTYNEQFF.

V and J are TRBV5-1 and TRBJ1-4, with 7 bases that match TRBD1. Germline V lookup: CDR1 SGHRS, CDR2 YFSETQ. The CDR3 runs to 15 residues. Trimming at V came to 4 bases and at J to 0 bases, leaving 3 bases not matched to a gene. The CDR3: CASSPTGATNEKLFF. The CDR3 DNA reads TGCGCCAGCAGCCCCACAGGGGCAACTAATGAAAAACTGTTTTTT.

This chain uses TRBV19 with TRBJ2-7; the match to TRBD2 covers 7 bases. V was pared by 1 base and J by 5 bases, with 8 bases of the junction left unmatched. In germline, CDR1 is LNHDA, CDR2 SQIVND (reference sequence). The CDR3 is made up of 15 amino acids. CDR3 in DNA: TGTGCCAGTAGTATAGTAGGTGGGAGGGCCAACGAGCAGTACTTC. It translates to CASSIVGGRANEQYF.

This clone was recorded once. The chain uses TRBV6-6 and TRBJ2-5; a possible D gene is TRBD2 (5 bases). Trimming stripped 7 bases from V and 0 bases from J, with 15 bases between. Per the germline V gene, CDR1 is MNHNY and CDR2 is SVGAGI (reference sequence). The CDR3 spans 15 residues. The CDR3 protein is CASTTSGGYQETQYF. In DNA, the CDR3 is TGTGCCAGCACAACCTCTGGCGGGTACCAAGAGACCCAGTACTTC.